The 4 T cell receptor beta chains presented below share a single source sample, sequenced in a study of T-cell memory formation after mild COVID-19. MiXCR was run by TCRdb on the 5' RACE reads, yielding one entry per CDR3 protein. In the table there are about 110,000 distinct CDR3 sequences, over 15% of which are singletons. The material sequenced was PBMCs or a T cell subset sorted from them (not recorded which). These receptors were taken from an adult woman who had mild COVID-19 (a few samples of this study predate the infection). Cell type and time point are not known.

Comment on this clonotype: The germline gene is not matched at one end of the junction; a read error may be the cause. The chain combines TRBV6-2 or TRBV6-3 with TRBJ2-7, with unresolved D. CDR3 length: 12 residues. Germline lookup yields CDR1 MNHEY and CDR2 SVGEGT. The DNA of the CDR3 is TGTGCCAGCAGTTACTCGAGTGTCCCTCTGGACTTC. Its translation is CASSYSSVPLDF.

The DNA of the CDR3 is TGTGCCAGCAGCTTAGAGGGGAGCTACAATGAGCAGTTCTTC. Amino acids: CASSLEGSYNEQFF. V gene TRBV7-9 combines with J gene TRBJ2-1; D is tentatively TRBD1 or TRBD2 (5 bases each). V was shortened by 1 base and J by 3 bases, with 7 bases between the two germline ends. The CDR3 sequence is 14 residues long. The germline V gene has CDR1 SEHNR and CDR2 FQNEAQ (reference sequence).

V and J are TRBV24-1 and TRBJ2-1; D ambiguous. This CDR3 region has 16 residues. CDR1 KGHDR and CDR2 SFDVKD come from the germline V gene. Trimming removed 2 bases from V and 0 bases from J, with 10 bases in between. CDR3 DNA: TGTGCCACCAGTGATTCAGGACGGAGCTCCTACAATGAGCAGTTCTTC. It specifies CATSDSGRSSYNEQFF.

This clonotype showed up just once. The chain has TRBV3-1 and TRBJ2-5; 8 positions match TRBD2. Germline CDR1 reads LGHDT; CDR2 reads YNNKEL (reference sequence). This CDR3 spans 16 amino acids. V gave up 1 base and J gave up 2 bases; unmatched junction bases: 6. In DNA, the CDR3 is TGTGCCAGCAGCCAAGTGGAAGCGGGGGAGCAAGAGACCCAGTACTTC. Residues: CASSQVEAGEQETQYF.